This entry concerns a single T cell receptor (beta chain). This specimen comes from a study of blood T cell repertoires in COVID-19. Original analysis: Scientists estimated how many nucleated cells there were by amplifying reference gene primers. Assay used: immunoSEQ multiplex PCR; TCRdb lists only in-frame clones, some missing. The D gene and trimming were derived from the DNA, and the V and J assignments and clone size from that table. In the table there are roughly 410,000 clones, around 89% of which are singletons. Germline lookup yields CDR1 KGHDR and CDR2 SFDVKD. The CDR3 extends over 14 amino acids. V was shortened by 2 bases and J by 0 bases, with 6 bases between the two germline ends.

The sequence came from a woman aged 40-49 years with COVID-19, enrolled during active disease. Sample: peripheral blood. V is TRBV24-1 and J is TRBJ1-2; no reliable D call. In DNA form, the CDR3 reads TGTGCCACCAGTGATTCCCCAGCTAACTATGGCTACACCTTC. This codes for CATSDSPANYGYTF.